Given below is one TCR beta chain in context. Its target is not known. Systemic immunosuppression or autoimmune disease history was grounds to exclude patients. The V segment lost 3 bases and the J segment 5 bases; nucleotides outside the gene matches: 4. The CDR3 totals 14 residues. The germline CDR1 and CDR2 sequences are SNHLY and FYNNEI. The sample is drawn from a study of OX40 agonist ivuxolimab in advanced cancers. Study context: Mean age around 60 years, range about 23 to 79; about 85% male. Broader study findings: More expanded clones were found, on average, in CD8+ than in CD4+ T cells.

Assay used: immunoSEQ multiplex PCR; TCRdb lists only in-frame clones, some missing. In the table there are roughly 26,000 clones, about 87% of which are singletons. The TCR was taken from an adult with an advanced solid tumor such as melanoma, head and neck, liver or kidney cancer. The chain links TRBV2 to TRBJ2-3, with 8 bases matching TRBD2. The sequencing here drew on CD4+ or CD8+ T cells sorted from blood, taken in a trial of the OX40 agonist ivuxolimab. CDR3 protein: CASSDAGGQDTQYF. The DNA of the CDR3 is TGTGCCAGCAGTGACGCGGGGGGCCAAGATACGCAGTATTTT.